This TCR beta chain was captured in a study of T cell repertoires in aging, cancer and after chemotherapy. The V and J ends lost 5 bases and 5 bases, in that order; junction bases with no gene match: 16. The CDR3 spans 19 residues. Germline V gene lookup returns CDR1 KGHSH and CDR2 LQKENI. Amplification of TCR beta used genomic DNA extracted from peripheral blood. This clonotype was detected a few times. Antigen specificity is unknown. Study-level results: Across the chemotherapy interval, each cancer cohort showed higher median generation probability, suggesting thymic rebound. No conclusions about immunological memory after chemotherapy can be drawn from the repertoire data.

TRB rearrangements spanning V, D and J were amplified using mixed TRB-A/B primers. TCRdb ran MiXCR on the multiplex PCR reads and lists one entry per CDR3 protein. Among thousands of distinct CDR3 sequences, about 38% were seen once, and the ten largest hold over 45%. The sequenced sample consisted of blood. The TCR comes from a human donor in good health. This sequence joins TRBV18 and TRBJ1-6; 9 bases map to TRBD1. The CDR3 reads CASSAMINPQGANNSPLHF. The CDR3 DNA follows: TGTGCCAGCTCAGCAATGATCAACCCACAGGGGGCTAATAATTCACCCCTCCACTTT.